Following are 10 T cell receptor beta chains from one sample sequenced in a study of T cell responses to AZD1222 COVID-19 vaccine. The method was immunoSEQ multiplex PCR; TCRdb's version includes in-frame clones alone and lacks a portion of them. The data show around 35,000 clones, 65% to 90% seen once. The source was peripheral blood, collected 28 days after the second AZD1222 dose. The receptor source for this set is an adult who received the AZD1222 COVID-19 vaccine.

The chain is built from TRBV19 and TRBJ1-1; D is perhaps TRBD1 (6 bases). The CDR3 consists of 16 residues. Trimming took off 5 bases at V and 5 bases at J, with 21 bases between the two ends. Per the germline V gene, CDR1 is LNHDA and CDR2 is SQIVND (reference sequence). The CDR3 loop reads CASSPLGGRGSTEAFF. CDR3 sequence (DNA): TGTGCCAGTAGTCCCCTCGGGGGGCGAGGGAGTACTGAAGCTTTCTTT.

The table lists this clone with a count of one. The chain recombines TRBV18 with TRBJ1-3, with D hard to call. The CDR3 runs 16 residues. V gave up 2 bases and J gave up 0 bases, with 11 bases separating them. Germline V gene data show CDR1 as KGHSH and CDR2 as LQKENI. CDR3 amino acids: CASSPSGSTSGNTIYF. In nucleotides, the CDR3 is TGTGCCAGCTCACCATCTGGTTCCACCTCTGGAAACACCATATATTTT.

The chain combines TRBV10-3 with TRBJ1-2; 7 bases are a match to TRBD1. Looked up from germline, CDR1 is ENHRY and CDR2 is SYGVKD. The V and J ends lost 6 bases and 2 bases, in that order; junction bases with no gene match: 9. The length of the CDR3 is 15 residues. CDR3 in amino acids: CAISPGTVGNYGYTF. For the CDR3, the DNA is TGTGCCATCAGCCCCGGGACAGTAGGAAACTATGGCTACACCTTC.

CDR3: CASSQSLGTGLYGYTF. The CDR3 DNA reads as TGTGCCAGCAGCCAGAGCCTGGGGACAGGGCTATATGGCTACACCTTC. The rearrangement joins TRBV3-1 (or the pseudogene TRBV3-2) to TRBJ1-2; 9 nucleotides align to TRBD1. Trimming cost V 3 bases and J 5 bases; bases outside gene matches: 10. Per germline, CDR1 LGHDT and CDR2 YNNKEL (reference sequence). The CDR3 has 16 amino acids.

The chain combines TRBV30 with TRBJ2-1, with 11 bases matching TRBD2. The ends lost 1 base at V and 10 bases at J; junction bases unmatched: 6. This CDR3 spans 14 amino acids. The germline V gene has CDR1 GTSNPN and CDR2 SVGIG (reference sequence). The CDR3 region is CAWSGSGGAGEQFF. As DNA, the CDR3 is TGTGCCTGGAGTGGTAGCGGGGGGGCCGGGGAGCAGTTCTTC.

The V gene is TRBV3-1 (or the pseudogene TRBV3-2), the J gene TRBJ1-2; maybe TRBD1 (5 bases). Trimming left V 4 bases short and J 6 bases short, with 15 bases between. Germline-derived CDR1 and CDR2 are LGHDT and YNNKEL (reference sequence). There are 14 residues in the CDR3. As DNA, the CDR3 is TGTGCCAGCAGCCCCCTTGGGGGGGTCCATGGCTACACCTTC. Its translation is CASSPLGGVHGYTF.

The CDR3 loop is CASSSALAGGRDEQFF. The CDR3 DNA is TGTGCCAGCAGCTCCGCCTTAGCGGGGGGGCGTGATGAGCAGTTCTTC. The V and J genes are TRBV7-9 and TRBJ2-1; the match to TRBD2 covers 11 bases. Trimming removed 4 bases from V and 8 bases from J; junction bases left unmatched: 10. The CDR3 loop spans 16 amino acids. In germline, CDR1 is SEHNR, CDR2 FQNEAQ (reference sequence). Filled out from reference TRBV7-9 and TRBJ2-1, the complete variable domain reads DTGVSQNPRHKITKRGQNVTFRCDPISEHNRLYWYRQTLGQGPEFLTYFQNEAQLEKSRLLSDRFSAERPKGSFSTLEIQRTEQGDSAMYLCASSSALAGGRDEQFFGPGTRLTVL.

The CDR3 bases are TGTGCCAGCAGCCAAGATCGTGGACAGGGGAAGCGCTACACCTTC. The encoded protein is CASSQDRGQGKRYTF. V is TRBV3-1 (or the pseudogene TRBV3-2) and J is TRBJ1-2; TRBD1 matches at 9 bases. V trimming: 0 bases; J trimming: 9 bases; junction bases outside the gene matches: 8. The CDR3 sequence is 15 residues long. In germline, CDR1 is LGHDT, CDR2 YNNKEL (reference sequence).

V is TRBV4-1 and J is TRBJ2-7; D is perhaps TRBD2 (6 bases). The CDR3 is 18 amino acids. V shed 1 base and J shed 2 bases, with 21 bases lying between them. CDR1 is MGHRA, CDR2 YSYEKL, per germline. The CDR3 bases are TGCGCCAGCAGCCAAGTCTTACTAGCCGGCGAAGGTGCCTACGAGCAGTACTTC. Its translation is CASSQVLLAGEGAYEQYF.

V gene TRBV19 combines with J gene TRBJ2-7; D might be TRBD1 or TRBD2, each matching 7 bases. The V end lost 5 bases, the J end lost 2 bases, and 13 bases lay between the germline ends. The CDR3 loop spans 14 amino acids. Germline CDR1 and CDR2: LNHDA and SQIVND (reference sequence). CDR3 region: CASSQGGGTYEQYF. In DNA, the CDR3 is TGTGCCAGTAGTCAGGGGGGGGGCACCTACGAGCAGTACTTC. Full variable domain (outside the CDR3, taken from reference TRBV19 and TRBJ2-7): DGGITQSPKYLFRKEGQNVTLSCEQNLNHDAMYWYRQDPGQGLRLIYYSQIVNDFQKGDIAEGYSVSREKKESFPLTVTSAQKNPTAFYLCASSQGGGTYEQYFGPGTRLTVT.